This TCR beta chain came from a study of CD8+CD57+ T cells in acquired aplastic anemia. Looking at the study overall: Sorted CD4+ and CD8+ cell DNA averaged around 3.5 ug. Study-wide findings and caveats: A set of around 30 CD8+ CDR3 sequences was shared between patients and controls, and these sequences appeared highly expressed in patients. Between patients and controls, CD8+ Simpson's diversity did not vary significantly.

A remark on this clonotype: Its antigen remains unidentified.

TCR beta VDJ and CDR3 profiling used genomic DNA as template. TCRdb analysed the reads with MiXCR anew, one entry per CDR3 protein. The sample holds some 42,000 distinct CDR3 sequences, approximately 67% seen once. Trimming at V came to 3 bases and at J to 4 bases, leaving 6 bases not matched to a gene. Germline-derived CDR1 and CDR2 are DFQATT and SNEGSKA (reference sequence). This CDR3 region has 14 residues. The receptor was isolated from a human donor in good health, serving as a control. Sequencing input: sorted CD4+, CD8+, or CD8+CD57+ T cells (not recorded which) from PBMCs. The J gene is TRBJ1-2, the V gene TRBV20-1, with TRBD1 matching 9 bases. CDR3 nucleotide sequence: TGCAGTGCTAGGGAGGGGACAGGGTTCTATGGCTACACCTTC. It specifies CSAREGTGFYGYTF.